The 28 T cell receptor beta chains below were found in one sample sequenced in a study of blood T cells in healthy people across ages. For the second PCR, which ran for roughly 6 to 11 cycles, a sample-barcoded 5' primer and a J-beta primer mix were used. TCRdb analysed the 5' RACE reads with MiXCR anew, one entry per CDR3 protein. The sample has roughly 1.4 million distinct CDR3 sequences, 59% seen once. The sample comprised blood. These receptors all come from a man younger than 35 in good health.

This chain connects TRBV6-5 to TRBJ2-3; TRBD2 aligns across 14 bases. J gave up 8 bases and V 5 bases, and 3 bases lay outside the gene matches. Germline V gene sequence: CDR1 MNHEY, CDR2 SVGAGI. This CDR3 has 14 amino acids. CDR3 region: CASSRLAGGRTQYF. The CDR3 coding sequence is TGTGCCAGCAGTAGACTAGCGGGGGGGCGTACGCAGTATTTT.

V gene TRBV13 combines with J gene TRBJ2-1; the D gene is possibly TRBD1 (6 bases). V was trimmed by 3 bases and J by 6 bases, leaving 12 bases between them. CDR3 length equals 14 residues. The germline V gene encodes CDR1 PRHDT and CDR2 FYEKMQ (reference sequence). CDR3 region: CASSLWDKLNEQFF. Here the CDR3 DNA reads TGTGCCAGCAGCTTGTGGGACAAACTCAATGAGCAGTTCTTC. The variable domain in full, with the rest retrieved from reference TRBV13 and TRBJ2-1, is AAGVIQSPRHLIKEKRETATLKCYPIPRHDTVYWYQQGPGQDPQFLISFYEKMQSDKGSIPDRFSAQQFSDYHSELNMSSLELGDSALYFCASSLWDKLNEQFFGPGTRLTVL.

This clonotype turned up a few times. The chain recombines TRBV4-1 with TRBJ2-5; D remains ambiguous. V lost 1 base, J lost 0 bases, and 9 bases lay in between. CDR1 MGHRA and CDR2 YSYEKL come from the germline V gene. The length of the CDR3 is 15 residues. CDR3 sequence: CASSQGSLNQETQYF. DNA for the CDR3: TGCGCCAGCAGCCAAGGTTCGCTGAACCAAGAGACCCAGTACTTC.

The J gene is TRBJ2-1, the V gene TRBV20-1, with D possibly being TRBD2 (7 bases). There are 13 residues in the CDR3. The germline CDR1 and CDR2 sequences are DFQATT and SNEGSKA (reference sequence). Between the trimmed V and J ends, which lost 7 bases and 7 bases, there was a span of 17 bases. CDR3 sequence: CSGLGGGGNEQFF. The CDR3 nucleotides read TGCAGTGGCCTTGGGGGCGGGGGTAATGAGCAGTTCTTC.

The chain recombines TRBV7-2 with TRBJ1-4; D remains ambiguous. The germline CDR1 and CDR2 sequences are SGHTA and FQGNSA. Trimming stripped 7 bases from V and 3 bases from J, with 9 bases between. The CDR3 runs to 13 residues. For the CDR3, the DNA is TGTGCCAGCAAGATTGTCCCTAATGAAAAACTGTTTTTT. Its protein product is CASKIVPNEKLFF.

CDR3 bases: TGTGCCAGCAGCTTAGGTAGCGGGAACTCCTACGAGCAGTACTTC. The encoded protein is CASSLGSGNSYEQYF. The V call is TRBV7-9, the J call TRBJ2-7, with TRBD2 matching 8 bases. The CDR3 contains 15 residues. Losses at the gene ends were 1 base for V and 0 bases for J; bases not matched to a gene: 2. Germline V gives CDR1 SEHNR, CDR2 FQNEAQ (reference sequence).

The chain has TRBV9 and TRBJ2-1; D possibly corresponds to TRBD2 (7 bases). Germline loops: CDR1 SGDLS, CDR2 YYNGEE. The V end lost 6 bases, the J end lost 7 bases, and 20 bases lay between the germline ends. The CDR3 totals 15 residues. CDR3 in amino acids: CASTQGGGAVNEQFF. CDR3 nucleotides: TGTGCCAGCACCCAAGGGGGGGGAGCAGTGAATGAGCAGTTCTTC. The full variable domain, completed using reference TRBV9 and TRBJ2-1, is DSGVTQTPKHLITATGQRVTLRCSPRSGDLSVYWYQQSLDQGLQFLIQYYNGEERAKGNILERFSAQQFPDLHSELNLSSLELGDSALYFCASTQGGGAVNEQFFGPGTRLTVL.

This chain connects TRBV11-2 to TRBJ1-6; no definite D call. The CDR3 runs 14 residues. Trimming took 1 base from V and 7 from J, leaving 8 bases between them. Looked up from germline, CDR1 is SGHAT and CDR2 is FQNNGV. CDR3 in amino acids: CASSLGMGNSPLHF. As DNA, the CDR3 is TGTGCCAGCAGCTTAGGAATGGGCAATTCACCCCTCCACTTT. Full variable domain (missing parts from reference TRBV11-2 and TRBJ1-6): EAGVAQSPRYKIIEKRQSVAFWCNPISGHATLYWYQQILGQGPKLLIQFQNNGVVDDSQLPKDRFSAERLKGVDSTLKIQPAKLEDSAVYLCASSLGMGNSPLHFGNGTRLTVT.

The chain recombines TRBV6-6 with TRBJ1-6; D is perhaps TRBD1 (6 bases). V gave up 6 bases and J gave up 7 bases, with 13 bases separating them. The CDR3 runs 14 residues. Germline assignment: CDR1 MNHNY and CDR2 SVGAGI (reference sequence). The CDR3 coding sequence is TGTGCCAGCAGGGGCACAGGGATGAATTCACCCCTCCACTTT. As protein: CASRGTGMNSPLHF.

The chain combines TRBV30 with TRBJ2-7, with TRBD1 matching 9 bases. The CDR3 is 15 amino acids. CDR1 GTSNPN and CDR2 SVGIG come from the germline V gene (reference sequence). J lost 2 bases, V lost 3 bases, and 8 bases had no gene match. In nucleotides, the CDR3 is TGTGCCTGGAGGGACAGGGGTCATTCTCCCTACGAGCAGTACTTC. This codes for CAWRDRGHSPYEQYF.

Points on this clonotype: One end of the junction does not line up with germline, which may come from a read error. This sequence joins TRBV12-3 or TRBV12-4 and TRBJ1-4; D may be TRBD1 (5 bases). The CDR3 has 14 amino acids. The CDR3 spells CASTLRGMGEKPFF. The CDR3 DNA follows: TGTGCCAGCACTCTCCGGGGGATGGGTGAAAAACCGTTTTTT.

The CDR3 sequence: CASSVGNRADSPLHF. The CDR3 nucleotides are TGTGCCAGCAGCGTTGGCAACAGGGCCGATTCACCCCTCCACTTT. The rearrangement links TRBV7-6 to TRBJ1-6; the D gene is possibly TRBD1 (6 bases). V was cut by 5 bases and J by 8 bases, with 16 bases left in between. CDR3 length equals 15 residues. The V gene's germline CDR1 is SGHVS and CDR2 FNYEAQ.

CDR3: CASSPSRGGLDTQYF. The DNA for the CDR3 is TGTGCCAGCAGCCCCTCCCGCGGGGGGTTAGATACGCAGTATTTT. This chain connects TRBV9 to TRBJ2-3; 8 positions match TRBD2. Germline CDR1 and CDR2: SGDLS and YYNGEE. With V trimmed by 4 bases and J by 5 bases, 9 bases remained unmatched. This CDR3 is 15 amino acids long. The full variable domain, its missing parts supplied by reference TRBV9 and TRBJ2-3, is DSGVTQTPKHLITATGQRVTLRCSPRSGDLSVYWYQQSLDQGLQFLIQYYNGEERAKGNILERFSAQQFPDLHSELNLSSLELGDSALYFCASSPSRGGLDTQYFGPGTRLTVL.

This chain uses TRBV6-2 or TRBV6-3 with TRBJ1-2; D not certain. The V gene's germline CDR1 is MNHEY and CDR2 SVGEGT. V was pared by 10 bases and J by 2 bases, with 20 bases between. The CDR3 runs 15 residues. The CDR3 DNA is TGTGCCACCCGTACCCTCGGTGGAGTGAACTATGGCTACACCTTC. Translation gives CATRTLGGVNYGYTF.

The V call is TRBV20-1, the J call TRBJ2-1, with 7 bases that match TRBD2. V lost 3 bases and J lost 2; bases outside the gene matches: 7. This CDR3 has 15 residues. Germline values: CDR1 DFQATT, CDR2 SNEGSKA (reference sequence). This chain's CDR3 is CSARETSPAYNEQFF. The CDR3 DNA reads TGCAGTGCTAGGGAGACTAGCCCAGCCTACAATGAGCAGTTCTTC.

The V and J genes are TRBV12-3 or TRBV12-4 and TRBJ2-5; TRBD2 aligns across 10 bases. The CDR3 loop spans 16 amino acids. With V trimmed by 5 bases and J by 3 bases, 9 bases remained unmatched. The CDR3 is CASSPPGSGRKETQYF. Here the CDR3 DNA reads TGTGCCAGCAGTCCCCCGGGTAGCGGGAGGAAAGAGACCCAGTACTTC.

V usage is TRBV28 and J usage is TRBJ2-1; TRBD1 is a possible D gene (6 bases). Between the trimmed V and J ends, which lost 5 bases and 6 bases, there was a span of 14 bases. Germline V gene lookup returns CDR1 MDHEN and CDR2 SYDVKM. This CDR3 is built from 14 residues. The CDR3: CASSPLDRSNEQFF. DNA of the CDR3: TGTGCCAGCAGTCCCTTGGACAGAAGCAATGAGCAGTTCTTC.

This rearrangement joins TRBV6-6 to TRBJ1-6, with D possibly being TRBD1 (6 bases). Trimming cost V 2 bases and J 7 bases, with 9 bases left between them. Looked up from germline, CDR1 is MNHNY and CDR2 is SVGAGI (reference sequence). The CDR3 loop spans 14 amino acids. The CDR3 DNA reads TGTGCCAGCAGTTACATGGGGGCCAATTCACCCCTCCACTTT. Protein: CASSYMGANSPLHF.

The chain employs TRBV12-3 or TRBV12-4 and TRBJ2-2; D remains ambiguous. The CDR3 contains 13 residues. The V end lost 5 bases, the J end lost 6 bases, and 10 bases lay between the germline ends. In nucleotides, the CDR3 is TGTGCCAGCAGTCCGACCGAGCCCGGGGAGCTGTTTTTT. Translated: CASSPTEPGELFF.

The V gene is TRBV20-1, the J gene TRBJ1-2; D call uncertain. V dropped 6 bases and J dropped 3 bases, with 17 bases sitting between them. There are 14 residues in the CDR3. Germline CDR1 and CDR2: DFQATT and SNEGSKA (reference sequence). CDR3 DNA sequence: TGCAGTGCAGATGGGCAGGCGGGTGACTATGGCTACACCTTC. This sequence encodes CSADGQAGDYGYTF.

The chain has TRBV5-1 and TRBJ2-1; D not certain. Trimming took 0 bases from V and 8 from J, leaving 15 bases between them. Germline V gives CDR1 SGHRS, CDR2 YFSETQ. This CDR3 comprises 15 residues. The CDR3 nucleotides are TGCGCCAGCAGCTTGGGACGGAGTACGGGTGATGAGCAGTTCTTC. It is translated as CASSLGRSTGDEQFF.

There are a few counts of this clonotype. J is TRBJ1-2 and V is TRBV25-1; D unclear. Germline CDR1 and CDR2: MGHDK and SYGVNS. The CDR3 runs to 14 residues. V gave up 4 bases and J gave up 5 bases, with 14 bases separating them. CDR3 sequence (DNA): TGTGCCAGCAGTGGTCAGACTGGAAATTATGGCTACACCTTC. Protein product: CASSGQTGNYGYTF.

The chain has TRBV9 and TRBJ1-2; a weak D match, TRBD1 (6 bases). The V end lost 0 bases, the J end lost 8 bases, and 14 bases lay between the germline ends. This CDR3 is built from 14 residues. Germline V gene data show CDR1 as SGDLS and CDR2 as YYNGEE. CDR3 sequence: CASSVASGAWGYTF. The CDR3 bases are TGTGCCAGCAGCGTAGCTTCGGGGGCGTGGGGCTACACCTTC.

This clonotype appeared a few times. V usage is TRBV12-3 or TRBV12-4 and J usage is TRBJ1-5; the D gene is possibly TRBD1 (5 bases). The CDR3 extends over 15 amino acids. Trimming removed 4 bases from V and 2 bases from J, with 12 bases in between. The CDR3: CASSSLQGGNQPQHF. CDR3 in DNA: TGTGCCAGCAGTTCCCTTCAAGGGGGCAATCAGCCCCAGCATTTT.

In its sample, this clonotype was seen a few times. The gene calls are TRBV7-8 and TRBJ2-1; 14 bases agree with TRBD2. The CDR3 contains 17 residues. Germline CDR1 is SGHVS and CDR2 is FQNEAQ. With V trimmed by 5 bases and J by 5 bases, 8 bases remained unmatched. CDR3 sequence: CASSLIRLAGGNNEQFF. As DNA, the CDR3 is TGTGCCAGCAGCCTAATCCGACTAGCGGGAGGGAACAATGAGCAGTTCTTC.

The genes are TRBV11-2 and TRBJ2-3, with D perhaps TRBD2 (5 bases). V lost 0 bases and J lost 2, with 21 bases in between. Germline V gives CDR1 SGHAT, CDR2 FQNNGV. This CDR3 is built from 19 residues. The CDR3, as DNA: TGTGCCAGCAGCTTAGATCCCCGAAGTACAGCGGCCTTCACAGATACGCAGTATTTT. This gives the protein CASSLDPRSTAAFTDTQYF. The variable domain in full, completed from reference TRBV11-2 and TRBJ2-3, reads EAGVAQSPRYKIIEKRQSVAFWCNPISGHATLYWYQQILGQGPKLLIQFQNNGVVDDSQLPKDRFSAERLKGVDSTLKIQPAKLEDSAVYLCASSLDPRSTAAFTDTQYFGPGTRLTVL.

V gene TRBV10-1 combines with J gene TRBJ2-1; 9 nucleotides align to TRBD1. V lost 7 bases to trimming and J lost 9 bases; unmatched junction nucleotides: 7. Germline-derived CDR1 and CDR2 are WNHNN and SYGVQD (reference sequence). CDR3 length: 13 residues. The DNA of the CDR3 is TGCGCCAGCACTGGGACAGGGCTCGGTGAGCAGTTCTTC. Its translation is CASTGTGLGEQFF.

V gene TRBV6-6 combines with J gene TRBJ2-7, with D hard to call. The CDR3 is made up of 12 amino acids. Germline CDR1 MNHNY, CDR2 SVGAGI (reference sequence). The V and J ends lost 10 bases and 6 bases respectively, with 16 bases between them. In DNA, the CDR3 is TGTGCCAACGCAGACCCCGACGGCGAGCAGTACTTC. Its translation: CANADPDGEQYF.